This T cell receptor beta chain was identified during a study of radiotherapy plus CTLA-4 blockade in lung cancer. CDR3 length: 14 amino acids. Germline assignment: CDR1 SEHNR and CDR2 FQNEAQ (reference sequence). With 4 bases clipped from V and 7 bases from J, the junction kept 4 bases outside the gene matches. The method was immunoSEQ multiplex PCR; TCRdb's version includes in-frame clones alone and lacks a portion of them. The sample lists some 50,000 clones, 84% seen once, with around 4.4% in the top ten. The sequenced sample was peripheral blood, obtained from a patient treated with radiotherapy plus ipilimumab. This TCR was sampled from a human donor with non-small cell lung cancer whose response to radiotherapy plus ipilimumab could not be evaluated. The chain is built from TRBV7-9 and TRBJ1-1, with TRBD1 matching 12 bases. The CDR3 bases are TGTGCCAGCAGCTCGGGACAGGGGGCCGGTGAAGCTTTCTTT. It translates to CASSSGQGAGEAFF.